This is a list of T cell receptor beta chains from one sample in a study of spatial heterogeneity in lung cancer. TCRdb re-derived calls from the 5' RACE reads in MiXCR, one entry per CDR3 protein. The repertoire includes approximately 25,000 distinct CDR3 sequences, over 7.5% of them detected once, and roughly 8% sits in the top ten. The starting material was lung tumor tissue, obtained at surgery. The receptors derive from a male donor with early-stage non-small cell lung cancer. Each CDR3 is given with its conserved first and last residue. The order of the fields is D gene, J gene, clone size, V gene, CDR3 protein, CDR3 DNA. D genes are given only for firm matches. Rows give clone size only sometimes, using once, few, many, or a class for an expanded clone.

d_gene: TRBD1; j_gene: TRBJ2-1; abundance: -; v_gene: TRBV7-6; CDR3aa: CASSSRQGDEQFF; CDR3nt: TGTGCCAGCAGCTCGAGACAGGGTGATGAGCAGTTCTTC
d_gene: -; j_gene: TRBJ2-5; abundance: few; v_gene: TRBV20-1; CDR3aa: CSAFRDSGKTQYF; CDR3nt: TGCAGTGCTTTCCGGGACTCCGGGAAGACCCAGTACTTC
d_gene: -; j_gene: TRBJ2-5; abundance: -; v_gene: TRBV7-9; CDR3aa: CASSLADSETQYF; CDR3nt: TGTGCCAGCAGCTTAGCAGACAGTGAGACCCAGTACTTC
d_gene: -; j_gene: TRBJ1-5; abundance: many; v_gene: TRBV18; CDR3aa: CASSSSNINRDNQPQHF; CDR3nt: TGTGCCAGCTCATCCTCTAATATAAACAGGGACAATCAGCCCCAGCATTTT
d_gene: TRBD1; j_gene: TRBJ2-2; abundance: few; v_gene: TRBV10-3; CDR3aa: CAISGPRDSDLIPNTGELFF; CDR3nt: TGTGCCATCAGTGGTCCCCGGGACAGCGACTTGATCCCTAACACCGGGGAGCTGTTTTTT
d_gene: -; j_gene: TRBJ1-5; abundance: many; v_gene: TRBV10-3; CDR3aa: CAISGGNGNQPQHF; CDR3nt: TGTGCCATCAGTGGGGGGAATGGCAATCAGCCCCAGCATTTT
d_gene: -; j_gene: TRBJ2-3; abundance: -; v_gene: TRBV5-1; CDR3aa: CASSLAVWVYTDTQYF; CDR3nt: TGCGCCAGCAGCTTGGCCGTCTGGGTATACACAGATACGCAGTATTTT
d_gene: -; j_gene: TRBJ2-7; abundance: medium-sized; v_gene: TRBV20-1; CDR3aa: CSARARGDPLREQYF; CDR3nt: TGCAGTGCTAGGGCCCGAGGGGACCCCCTTCGCGAGCAGTACTTC
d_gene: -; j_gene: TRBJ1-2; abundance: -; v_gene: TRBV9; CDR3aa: CASSVDSYYGYTF; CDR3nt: TGTGCCAGCAGCGTGGACAGTTACTATGGCTACACCTTC
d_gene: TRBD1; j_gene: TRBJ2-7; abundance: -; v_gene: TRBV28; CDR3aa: CASSRDGTGNYEQYF; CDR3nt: TGTGCCAGCAGTAGAGACGGGACAGGGAACTACGAGCAGTACTTC
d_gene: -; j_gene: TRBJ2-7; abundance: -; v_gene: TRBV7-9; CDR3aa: CASSLGTRAYEQYF; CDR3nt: TGTGCCAGCAGCCTTGGGACAAGAGCCTACGAGCAGTACTTC
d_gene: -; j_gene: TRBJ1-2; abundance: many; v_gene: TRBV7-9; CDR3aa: CASSSTGFGYTF; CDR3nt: TGTGCCAGCAGCTCAACAGGGTTTGGCTACACCTTC
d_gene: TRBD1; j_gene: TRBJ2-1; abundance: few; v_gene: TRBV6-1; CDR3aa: CASSGQTGGRQFF; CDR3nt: TGTGCCAGCAGTGGGCAGACAGGGGGCCGTCAGTTCTTC
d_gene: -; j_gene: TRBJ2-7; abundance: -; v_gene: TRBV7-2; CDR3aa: CASRYSAAYEQYF; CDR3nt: TGTGCCAGCAGGTATAGCGCAGCCTACGAGCAGTACTTC
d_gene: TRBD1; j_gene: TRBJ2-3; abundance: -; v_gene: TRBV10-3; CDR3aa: CAISRDSQAQYF; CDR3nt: TGTGCCATCAGTCGGGACAGCCAAGCGCAGTATTTT
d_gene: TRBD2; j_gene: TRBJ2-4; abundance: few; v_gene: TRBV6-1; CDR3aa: CASSLTSGTLAKNIQYF; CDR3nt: TGTGCCAGCAGCCTGACTAGCGGGACACTAGCCAAAAACATTCAGTACTTC
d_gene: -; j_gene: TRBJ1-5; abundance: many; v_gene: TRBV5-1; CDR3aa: CASRLGYNQPQHF; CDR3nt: TGCGCCAGCAGACTTGGCTACAATCAGCCCCAGCATTTT
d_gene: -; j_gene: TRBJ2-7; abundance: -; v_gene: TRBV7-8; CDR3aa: CASSETIVRGYEQYF; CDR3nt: TGTGCCAGCAGCGAAACGATTGTCAGGGGCTACGAGCAGTACTTC